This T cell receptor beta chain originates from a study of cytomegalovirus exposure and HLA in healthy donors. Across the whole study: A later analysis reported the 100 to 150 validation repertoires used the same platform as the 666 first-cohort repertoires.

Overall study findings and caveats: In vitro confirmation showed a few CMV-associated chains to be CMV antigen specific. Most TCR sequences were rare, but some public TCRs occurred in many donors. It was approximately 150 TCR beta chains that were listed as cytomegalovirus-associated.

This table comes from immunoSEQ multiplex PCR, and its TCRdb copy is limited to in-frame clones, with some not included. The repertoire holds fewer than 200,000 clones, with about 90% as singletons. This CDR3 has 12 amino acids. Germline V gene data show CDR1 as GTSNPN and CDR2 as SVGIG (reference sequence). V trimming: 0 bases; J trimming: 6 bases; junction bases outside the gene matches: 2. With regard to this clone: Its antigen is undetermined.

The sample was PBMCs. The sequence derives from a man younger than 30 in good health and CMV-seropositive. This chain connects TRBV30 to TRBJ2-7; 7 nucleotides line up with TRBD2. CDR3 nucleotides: TGTGCCTGGAGTGTACTAGCGAGCGAGCAGTACTTC. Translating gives CAWSVLASEQYF.